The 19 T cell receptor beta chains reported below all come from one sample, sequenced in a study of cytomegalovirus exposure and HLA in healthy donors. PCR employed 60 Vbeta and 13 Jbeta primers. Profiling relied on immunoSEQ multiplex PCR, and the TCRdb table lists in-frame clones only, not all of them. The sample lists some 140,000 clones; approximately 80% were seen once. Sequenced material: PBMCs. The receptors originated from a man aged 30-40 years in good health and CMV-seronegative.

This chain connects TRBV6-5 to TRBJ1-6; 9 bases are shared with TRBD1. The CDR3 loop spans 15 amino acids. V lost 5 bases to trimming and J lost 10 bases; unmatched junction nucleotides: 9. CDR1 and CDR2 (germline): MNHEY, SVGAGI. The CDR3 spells CASSLRDRDGSPLHF. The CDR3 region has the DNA TGTGCCAGCAGTCTCCGGGACAGGGACGGGTCACCCCTCCACTTT.

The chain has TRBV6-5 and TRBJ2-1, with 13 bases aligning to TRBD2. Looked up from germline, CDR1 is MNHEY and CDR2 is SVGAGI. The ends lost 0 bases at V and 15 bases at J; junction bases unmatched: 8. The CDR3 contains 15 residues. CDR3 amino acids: CASSYSWTSGGQPFF. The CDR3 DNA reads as TGTGCCAGCAGTTACTCCTGGACTAGCGGGGGTCAGCCGTTCTTC.

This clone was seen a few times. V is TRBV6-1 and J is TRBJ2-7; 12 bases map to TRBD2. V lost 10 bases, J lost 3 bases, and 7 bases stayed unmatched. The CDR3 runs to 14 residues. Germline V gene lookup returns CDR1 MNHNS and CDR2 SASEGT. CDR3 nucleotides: TGTGCCACTAGGGAGACTAGCGGGAGCTACGAGCAGTACTTC. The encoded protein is CATRETSGSYEQYF.

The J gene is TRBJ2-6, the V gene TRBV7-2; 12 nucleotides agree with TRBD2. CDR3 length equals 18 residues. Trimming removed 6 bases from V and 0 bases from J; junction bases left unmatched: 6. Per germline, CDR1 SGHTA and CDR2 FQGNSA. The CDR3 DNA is TGTGCCAGCAGACCTGGGACTAGCGGGCCCTCTGGGGCCAACGTCCTGACTTTC. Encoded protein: CASRPGTSGPSGANVLTF.

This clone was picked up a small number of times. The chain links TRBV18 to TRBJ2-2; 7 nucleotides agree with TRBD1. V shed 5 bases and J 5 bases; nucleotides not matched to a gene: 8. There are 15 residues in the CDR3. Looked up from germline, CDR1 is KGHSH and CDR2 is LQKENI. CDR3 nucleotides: TGTGCCAGCTCAACAATACAGGGGCTGACCGGGGAGCTGTTTTTT. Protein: CASSTIQGLTGELFF. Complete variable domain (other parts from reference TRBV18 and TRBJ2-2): NAGVMQNPRHLVRRRGQEARLRCSPMKGHSHVYWYRQLPEEGLKFMVYLQKENIIDESGMPKERFSAEFPKEGPSILRIQQVVRGDSAAYFCASSTIQGLTGELFFGEGSRLTVL.

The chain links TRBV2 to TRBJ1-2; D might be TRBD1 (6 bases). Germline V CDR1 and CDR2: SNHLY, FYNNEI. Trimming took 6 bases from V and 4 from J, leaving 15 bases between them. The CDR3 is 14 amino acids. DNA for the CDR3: TGTGCCAGCAGCCTGGGGGGGGGCATCTATGGCTACACCTTC. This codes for CASSLGGGIYGYTF.

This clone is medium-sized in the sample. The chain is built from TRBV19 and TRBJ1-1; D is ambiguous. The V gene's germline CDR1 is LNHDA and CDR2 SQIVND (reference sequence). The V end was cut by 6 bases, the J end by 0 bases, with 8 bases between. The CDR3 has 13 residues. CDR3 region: CASSSTLNTEAFF. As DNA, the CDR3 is TGTGCCAGTAGCTCGACTTTGAACACTGAAGCTTTCTTT.

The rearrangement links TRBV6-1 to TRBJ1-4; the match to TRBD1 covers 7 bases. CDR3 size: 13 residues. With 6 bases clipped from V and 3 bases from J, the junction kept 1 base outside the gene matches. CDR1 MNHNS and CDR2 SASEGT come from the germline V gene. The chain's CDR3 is CASRGQPNEKLFF. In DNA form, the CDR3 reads TGTGCCAGCAGGGGACAGCCTAATGAAAAACTGTTTTTT.

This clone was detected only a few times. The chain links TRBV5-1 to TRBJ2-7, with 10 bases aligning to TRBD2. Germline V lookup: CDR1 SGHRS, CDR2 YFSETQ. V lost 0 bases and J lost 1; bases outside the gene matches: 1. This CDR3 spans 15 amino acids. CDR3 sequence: CASSLALAGSYEQYF. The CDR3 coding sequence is TGCGCCAGCAGCTTGGCACTAGCGGGATCCTACGAGCAGTACTTC. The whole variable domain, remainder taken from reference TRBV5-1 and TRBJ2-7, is KAGVTQTPRYLIKTRGQQVTLSCSPISGHRSVSWYQQTPGQGLQFLFEYFSETQRNKGNFPGRFSGRQFSNSRSEMNVSTLELGDSALYLCASSLALAGSYEQYFGPGTRLTVT.

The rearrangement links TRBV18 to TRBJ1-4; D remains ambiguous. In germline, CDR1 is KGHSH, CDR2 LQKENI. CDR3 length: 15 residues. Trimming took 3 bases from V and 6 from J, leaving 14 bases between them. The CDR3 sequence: CASSPDINADEKLFF. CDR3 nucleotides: TGTGCCAGCTCACCCGACATTAATGCAGATGAAAAACTGTTTTTT. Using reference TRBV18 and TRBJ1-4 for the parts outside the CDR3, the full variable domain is NAGVMQNPRHLVRRRGQEARLRCSPMKGHSHVYWYRQLPEEGLKFMVYLQKENIIDESGMPKERFSAEFPKEGPSILRIQQVVRGDSAAYFCASSPDINADEKLFFGSGTQLSVL.

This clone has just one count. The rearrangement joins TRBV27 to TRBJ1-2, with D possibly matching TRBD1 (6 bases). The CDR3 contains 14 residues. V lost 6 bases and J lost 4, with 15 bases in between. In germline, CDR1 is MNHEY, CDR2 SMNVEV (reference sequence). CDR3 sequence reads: CASSPLTGPYGYTF. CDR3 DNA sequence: TGTGCCAGCAGCCCTCTCACAGGGCCCTATGGCTACACCTTC.

The chain's CDR3 is CSVVWTGVEKLFF. CDR3 sequence (DNA): TGCAGCGTCGTTTGGACAGGGGTCGAAAAACTGTTTTTT. The chain joins TRBV29-1 to TRBJ1-4; 9 nucleotides align to TRBD1. Germline CDR1 and CDR2: SQVTM and ANQGSEA. J was trimmed by 8 bases and V by 6 bases; bases with no gene match: 7. The length of the CDR3 is 13 residues.

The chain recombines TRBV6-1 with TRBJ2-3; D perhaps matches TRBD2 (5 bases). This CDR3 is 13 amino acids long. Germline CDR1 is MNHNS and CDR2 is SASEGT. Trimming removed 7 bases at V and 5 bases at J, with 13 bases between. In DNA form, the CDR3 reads TGTGCCAGCACCCTGGAACTAGGAGATACGCAGTATTTT. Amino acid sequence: CASTLELGDTQYF.

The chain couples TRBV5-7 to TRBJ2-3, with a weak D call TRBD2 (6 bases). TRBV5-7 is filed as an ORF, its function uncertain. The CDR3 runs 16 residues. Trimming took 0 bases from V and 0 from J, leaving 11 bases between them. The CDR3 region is CASSLEEGSSTDTQYF. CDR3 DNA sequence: TGTGCCAGCAGCTTGGAGGAGGGGAGTAGCACAGATACGCAGTATTTT.

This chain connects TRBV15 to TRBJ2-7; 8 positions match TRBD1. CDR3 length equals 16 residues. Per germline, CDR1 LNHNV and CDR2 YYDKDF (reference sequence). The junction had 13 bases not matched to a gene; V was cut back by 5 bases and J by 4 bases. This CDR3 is CATSYAYGQGSYEQYF. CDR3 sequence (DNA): TGTGCCACCAGCTACGCCTATGGACAGGGATCTTACGAGCAGTACTTC.

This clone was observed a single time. The CDR3 bases are TGTGCCAGCAGCTTAACAGCGGGGACCCAAGAGACCCAGTACTTC. As protein: CASSLTAGTQETQYF. The genes are TRBV7-2 and TRBJ2-5; the match to TRBD2 covers 7 bases. Germline trimming cut 2 bases from V and 1 base from J; bases unmatched to any gene: 4. CDR1 and CDR2 from the germline V gene are SGHTA and FQGNSA. The CDR3 extends over 15 amino acids.

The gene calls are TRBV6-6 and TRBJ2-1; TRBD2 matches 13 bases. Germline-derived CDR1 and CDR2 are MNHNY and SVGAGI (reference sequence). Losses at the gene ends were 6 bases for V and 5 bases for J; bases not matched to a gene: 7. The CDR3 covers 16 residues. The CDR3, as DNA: TGTGCCAGCAGCGACCGGGGACTAGCGGGGCACAATGAGCAGTTCTTC. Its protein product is CASSDRGLAGHNEQFF.

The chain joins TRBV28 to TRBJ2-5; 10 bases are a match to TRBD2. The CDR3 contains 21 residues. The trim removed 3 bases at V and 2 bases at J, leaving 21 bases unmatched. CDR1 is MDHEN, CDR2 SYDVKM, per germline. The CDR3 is CASSLWFLSSGREFAQETQYF. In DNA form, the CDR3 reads TGTGCCAGCAGTTTGTGGTTTCTTTCTAGCGGGAGAGAGTTCGCTCAAGAGACCCAGTACTTC.

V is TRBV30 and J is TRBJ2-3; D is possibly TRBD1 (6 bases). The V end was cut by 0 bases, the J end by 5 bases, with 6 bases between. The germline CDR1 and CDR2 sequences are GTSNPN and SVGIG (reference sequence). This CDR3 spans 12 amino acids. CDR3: CAWSVQGDTQYF. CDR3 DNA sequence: TGTGCCTGGAGTGTACAGGGAGATACGCAGTATTTT.